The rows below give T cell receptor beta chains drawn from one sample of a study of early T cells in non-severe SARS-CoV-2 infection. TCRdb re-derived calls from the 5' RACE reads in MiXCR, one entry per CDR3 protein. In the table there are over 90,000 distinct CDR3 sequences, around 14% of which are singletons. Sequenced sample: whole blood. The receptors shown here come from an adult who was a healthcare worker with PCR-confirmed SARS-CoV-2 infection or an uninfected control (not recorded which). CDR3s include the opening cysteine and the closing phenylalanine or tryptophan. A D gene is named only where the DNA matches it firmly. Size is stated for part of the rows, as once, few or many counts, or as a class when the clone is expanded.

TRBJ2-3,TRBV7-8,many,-,TGTGCCAGCAGTCCCGGGGTATCTAGGACAGATACGCAGTATTTT,CASSPGVSRTDTQYF
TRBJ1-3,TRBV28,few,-,TGTGCCAGCTGGGACCGCACAGGTAGCTCTGGAAACACCATATATTTT,CASWDRTGSSGNTIYF
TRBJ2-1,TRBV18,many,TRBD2,TGTGCCAGCTCACTGCTAGCGGCCTTATACAATGAGCAGTTCTTC,CASSLLAALYNEQFF
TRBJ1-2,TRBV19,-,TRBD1,TGTGCCAGTAGTAGACAGGGGCTCGGCTACACCTTC,CASSRQGLGYTF
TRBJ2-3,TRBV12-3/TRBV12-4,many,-,TGTGCCAGCAGTTTCAGGGTTCGGGGCACAGATACGCAGTATTTT,CASSFRVRGTDTQYF
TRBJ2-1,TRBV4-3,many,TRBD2,TGCGCCAGCAGCTTCCGGGACTACATACATACGGGTGAGCAGTTCTTC,CASSFRDYIHTGEQFF
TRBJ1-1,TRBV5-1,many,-,TGCGCCAGCAGCTTTACCGAGAACACTGAAGCTTTCTTT,CASSFTENTEAFF
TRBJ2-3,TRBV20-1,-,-,TGCAGTGCTAGAGATGACTACGGCACAGATACGCAGTATTTT,CSARDDYGTDTQYF
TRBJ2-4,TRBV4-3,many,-,TGCGCCAGCAGCCAAGATTTGTCAGGGCGAAACATTCAGTACTTC,CASSQDLSGRNIQYF
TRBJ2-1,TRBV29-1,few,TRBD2,TGCAGCGTAGCAGTACCGGGACTAGGACTGGCTGAGCAGTTCTTC,CSVAVPGLGLAEQFF
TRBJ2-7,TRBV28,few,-,TGTGCCAGCAGTTTCCTCACGACTTTCACCTACGAGCAGTACTTC,CASSFLTTFTYEQYF
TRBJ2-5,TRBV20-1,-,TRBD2,TGCAGTGCTAAGGCGGGGGGCGAGACCCAGTACTTC,CSAKAGGETQYF
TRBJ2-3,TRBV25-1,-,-,TGTGCCAGCAGTTCACGGACACTTGGCCCCACAGATACGCAGTATTTT,CASSSRTLGPTDTQYF
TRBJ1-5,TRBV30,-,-,TGTGCCTGGAGTCAACGGGAGAATCAGCCCCAGCATTTT,CAWSQRENQPQHF
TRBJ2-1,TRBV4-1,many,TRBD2,TGCGCCAGCAGCCGACGACTAGCGGGAGGCGATGAGCAGTTCTTC,CASSRRLAGGDEQFF
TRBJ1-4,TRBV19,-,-,TGTGCCAGTGATGACAGAACTAATGAAAAACTGTTTTTT,CASDDRTNEKLFF
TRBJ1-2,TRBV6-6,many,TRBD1,TGTGCCAGCAGTTACGGGACAGGCCGGGGTTATGGCTACACCTTC,CASSYGTGRGYGYTF
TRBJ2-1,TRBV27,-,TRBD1,TGTGCCAGCAGTGATGAATTGGGACAGGGATACAATGAGCAGTTCTTC,CASSDELGQGYNEQFF